This T cell receptor (beta chain) derives from a study of blood T cell repertoires in COVID-19. Study details: COVID-19 samples, acute and convalescent, were from the United States, Italy and Spain. Nucleic acid was either cDNA or gDNA, and it came from T cells, B-cell-depleted T cells, or PBMCs.

Methods used by the authors: Nucleated cell counts were estimated from reference gene primer amplification. Assay used: immunoSEQ multiplex PCR; TCRdb lists only in-frame clones, some missing. V and J calls and clone size are those listed in that table; D and trimming were worked out from the DNA. The sample yields some 120,000 clones, 84% seen once. The germline gives CDR1 DFQATT, CDR2 SNEGSKA (reference sequence). The CDR3 covers 12 residues. V lost 3 bases to trimming and J lost 4 bases, with 6 bases between them. The rearrangement links TRBV20-1 to TRBJ2-2; D is unresolved. This TCR came from a human donor in a cohort sampled during active COVID-19. The sequencing input was peripheral blood. CDR3 in amino acids: CSASLSTGELFF. As DNA, the CDR3 is TGCAGTGCTAGTCTTTCCACCGGGGAGCTGTTTTTT.